This TCR beta chain came from a study of cytomegalovirus exposure and HLA in healthy donors. Overall study context: T cells numbering around 190 million yielded 95 million to 140 million unique TCR beta sequences in an earlier analysis. Within an early data release were 85 million or so unique TCRs drawn from HLA-typed donors.

This CDR3 region has 16 residues. Trimming pared 1 base from V and 3 bases from J, leaving 13 bases between. Germline loops: CDR1 LNHDA, CDR2 SQIVND (reference sequence). PCR involved 60 Vbeta and 13 Jbeta primers. Data came from immunoSEQ multiplex PCR; TCRdb stores just in-frame clones and leaves some out. Seen here are about 130,000 clones, 77% observed once, and the top ten hold 4.2%. This chain joins TRBV19 and TRBJ1-5; D gene uncertain. This clonotype originated in a male donor in good health and CMV-seropositive. The specimen was PBMCs. As DNA, the CDR3 is TGTGCCAGTAGTATAGGTCTCGAGCGGACCAATCAGCCCCAGCATTTT. It specifies CASSIGLERTNQPQHF.